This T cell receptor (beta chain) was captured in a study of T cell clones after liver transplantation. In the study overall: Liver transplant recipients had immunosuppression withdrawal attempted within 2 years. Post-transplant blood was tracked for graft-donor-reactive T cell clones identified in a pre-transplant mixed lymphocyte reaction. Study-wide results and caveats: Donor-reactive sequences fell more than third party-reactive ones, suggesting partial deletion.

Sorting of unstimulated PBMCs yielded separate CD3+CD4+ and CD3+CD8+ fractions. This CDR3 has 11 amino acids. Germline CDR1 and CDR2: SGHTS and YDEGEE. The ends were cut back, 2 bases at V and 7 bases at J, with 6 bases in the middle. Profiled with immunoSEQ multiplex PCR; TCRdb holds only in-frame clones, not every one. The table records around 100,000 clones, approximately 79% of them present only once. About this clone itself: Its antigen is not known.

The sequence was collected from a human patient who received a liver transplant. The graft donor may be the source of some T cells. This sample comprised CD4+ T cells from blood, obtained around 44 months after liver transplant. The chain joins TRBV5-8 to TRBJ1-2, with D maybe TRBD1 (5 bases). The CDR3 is CASSFQGGYTF. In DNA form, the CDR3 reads TGTGCCAGCAGCTTTCAGGGTGGCTACACCTTC. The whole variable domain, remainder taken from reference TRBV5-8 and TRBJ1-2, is EAGVTQSPTHLIKTRGQQATLRCSPISGHTSVYWYQQALGLGLQFLLWYDEGEERNRGNFPPRFSGRQFPNYSSELNVNALELEDSALYLCASSFQGGYTFGSGTRLTVV.